This entry describes one T cell receptor beta chain. The sample comes from a study of blood T cell repertoires in COVID-19. Study as a whole: Samples taken during acute and convalescent COVID-19 were collected in the United States, Italy and Spain. PBMCs, B-cell-depleted T cells, or T cells provided the cDNA or gDNA that made up the material.

In the authors' workflow: Reference gene primer amplification yielded estimated nucleated cell counts. This table comes from immunoSEQ multiplex PCR, and its TCRdb copy is limited to in-frame clones, with some not included. That table supplies the V and J calls and clone size; D and trimming were determined from the DNA. The profile shows 100,000 to 150,000 clones, 79% of them singletons. Looked up from germline, CDR1 is SGDLS and CDR2 is YYNGEE. V lost 0 bases, J lost 6 bases, and 4 bases stayed unmatched. The CDR3 sequence is 15 residues long. Sequenced sample: peripheral blood. The chain has TRBV9 and TRBJ2-1, with TRBD1 identical over 9 bases. The source of this sequence is a man aged 35-49 years with active or convalescent COVID-19. As DNA, the CDR3 is TGTGCCAGCAGCGTAGGGGACAGGGTTGGCAATGAGCAGTTCTTC. It translates to CASSVGDRVGNEQFF.